A single sample is the source of the 17 T cell receptor beta chains below, sequenced in a study of T cells in Graves' hyperthyroidism and ophthalmopathy. There were TCR beta CDR3 regions amplified from RNA transcripts. Using the HTBI primer set, a first-round RT-PCR was run on the TCR CDR3. MiXCR was run by TCRdb on the multiplex PCR reads, yielding one entry per CDR3 protein. The sample consists of about 380,000 distinct CDR3 sequences, approximately 18% of them appearing once. Sequenced: blood. These receptors all come from a young man with Graves' ophthalmopathy.

There are many counts of this clonotype. This chain uses TRBV7-8 with TRBJ2-2, with TRBD1 matching over 8 bases. The CDR3 loop spans 16 amino acids. From germline, CDR1 is SGHVS and CDR2 FQNEAQ. Unmatched junction bases numbered 8, after V lost 5 bases and J lost 3 bases. CDR3 nucleotide sequence: TGTGCCAGCAGCGCCGCCCAGGGGGCTGACACCGGGGAGCTGTTTTTT. Translated, it gives CASSAAQGADTGELFF. Full variable domain (missing parts from reference TRBV7-8 and TRBJ2-2): GAGVSQSPRYKVAKRGQDVALRCDPISGHVSLFWYQQALGQGPEFLTYFQNEAQLDKSGLPSDRFFAERPEGSVSTLKIQRTQQEDSAVYLCASSAAQGADTGELFFGEGSRLTVL.

This clonotype was detected a few times. The gene calls are TRBV19 and TRBJ1-5, with D maybe TRBD1 (5 bases). The CDR3 is 15 residues long. The ends were cut back, 4 bases at V and 3 bases at J, with 13 bases in the middle. Germline CDR1 and CDR2: LNHDA and SQIVND (reference sequence). Here the CDR3 DNA reads TGTGCCAGTAGTAGGGGCACCTCCCCCAATCAGCCCCAGCATTTT. Translated, it gives CASSRGTSPNQPQHF. The complete variable domain, with remaining parts taken from reference TRBV19 and TRBJ1-5, reads DGGITQSPKYLFRKEGQNVTLSCEQNLNHDAMYWYRQDPGQGLRLIYYSQIVNDFQKGDIAEGYSVSREKKESFPLTVTSAQKNPTAFYLCASSRGTSPNQPQHFGDGTRLSIL.

This clonotype appeared many times. J is TRBJ1-6 and V is TRBV10-3; TRBD1 matches 7 bases. CDR1 and CDR2 from the germline V gene are ENHRY and SYGVKD. The V gene end was trimmed by 4 bases and the J gene end by 6 bases; junction bases not matched to a gene: 0. The CDR3 is 13 amino acids. CDR3 nucleotide sequence: TGTGCCATCAGTGGACAGGGTAATTCACCCCTCCACTTT. It encodes CAISGQGNSPLHF.

This clonotype was counted at least ten times. This sequence joins TRBV6-5 and TRBJ1-6; D is perhaps TRBD1 (5 bases). With 0 bases removed from V and 3 bases from J, the gap between germline ends came to 6 bases. The germline V gene has CDR1 MNHEY and CDR2 SVGAGI. This CDR3 region has 15 residues. The CDR3 protein is CASSYSGHYNSPLHF. In nucleotides, the CDR3 is TGTGCCAGCAGTTACTCTGGACACTATAATTCACCCCTCCACTTT.

This clonotype was counted at least ten times. The V and J genes are TRBV5-1 and TRBJ1-4, with D possibly being TRBD1 (6 bases). This CDR3 region has 15 residues. CDR1 is SGHRS, CDR2 YFSETQ, per germline. V lost 5 bases to trimming and J lost 2 bases, with 13 bases between them. The CDR3 loop is CASRSEGQTNEKLFF. The CDR3 nucleotides read TGCGCCAGCAGGTCTGAAGGACAGACTAATGAAAAACTGTTTTTT.

At least ten counts were recorded for this clonotype. This sequence joins TRBV27 and TRBJ1-1; 7 bases fit TRBD1. This CDR3 spans 14 amino acids. Germline CDR1 is MNHEY and CDR2 is SMNVEV (reference sequence). J gave up 4 bases and V 1 base, and 3 bases lay outside the gene matches. The CDR3 protein is CASSLWGTATEAFF. In nucleotides, the CDR3 is TGTGCCAGCAGTTTATGGGGGACAGCCACTGAAGCTTTCTTT.

This clonotype has at least ten counts. The genes are TRBV5-1 and TRBJ2-5; D is perhaps TRBD1 or TRBD2 (5 bases each). Germline V gene data show CDR1 as SGHRS and CDR2 as YFSETQ. Deletions cut 1 base from V and 1 base from J, with 11 bases between. The CDR3 has 15 residues. The CDR3 reads CASSLSVGAQETQYF. The CDR3 nucleotides read TGCGCCAGCAGCTTGTCGGTCGGGGCCCAAGAGACCCAGTACTTC.

The sample holds a few counts of this clonotype. The chain links TRBV19 to TRBJ1-1, with a weak D call TRBD1 (5 bases). V lost 6 bases and J lost 2, with 16 bases in between. The germline V gene has CDR1 LNHDA and CDR2 SQIVND (reference sequence). The CDR3 totals 15 residues. The CDR3 nucleotides read TGTGCCAGTAGGGCTAAGGACATGACAAACACTGAAGCTTTCTTT. It specifies CASRAKDMTNTEAFF.

This clonotype was observed a handful of times. V gene TRBV7-9 combines with J gene TRBJ1-6; D ambiguous. From germline, CDR1 is SEHNR and CDR2 FQNEAQ (reference sequence). V was shortened by 0 bases and J by 9 bases, with 9 bases between the two germline ends. This CDR3 region has 14 residues. The CDR3 nucleotides are TGTGCCAGCAGCTTAGCGAACGGCGGTTCACCCCTCCACTTT. It encodes CASSLANGGSPLHF. Full variable domain (missing parts from reference TRBV7-9 and TRBJ1-6): DTGVSQNPRHKITKRGQNVTFRCDPISEHNRLYWYRQTLGQGPEFLTYFQNEAQLEKSRLLSDRFSAERPKGSFSTLEIQRTEQGDSAMYLCASSLANGGSPLHFGNGTRLTVT.

The gene calls are TRBV6-5 and TRBJ1-2; D is perhaps TRBD1 (5 bases). Germline CDR1 reads MNHEY; CDR2 reads SVGAGI. CDR3 length: 13 residues. The V gene lost 7 bases and the J gene lost 0 bases, with 9 bases spanning the gap. The CDR3 DNA is TGTGCCAGCAATCAGGGTACTAACTATGGCTACACCTTC. This codes for CASNQGTNYGYTF.

This clonotype occurred many times. The gene calls are TRBV12-3 or TRBV12-4 and TRBJ2-1, with 8 bases matching TRBD2. The CDR3 sequence is 14 residues long. V lost 4 bases and J lost 5; bases outside the gene matches: 4. The CDR3: CASSWLAGNNEQFF. CDR3 coding DNA: TGTGCCAGCAGTTGGTTAGCGGGGAACAATGAGCAGTTCTTC.

V is TRBV4-1 and J is TRBJ2-7; no definite D call. Germline V gene sequence: CDR1 MGHRA, CDR2 YSYEKL. V was cut by 0 bases and J by 5 bases, with 14 bases left in between. The CDR3 consists of 15 residues. CDR3 nucleotide sequence: TGCGCCAGCAGCCAAGAAGGCCAGGTGGGTCACGAGCAGTACTTC. This gives the protein CASSQEGQVGHEQYF.

This chain joins TRBV24-1 and TRBJ1-2; D remains ambiguous. Between the trimmed V and J ends, which lost 1 base and 1 base, there was a span of 6 bases. CDR3 length: 14 residues. Germline V lookup: CDR1 KGHDR, CDR2 SFDVKD. The CDR3 nucleotides are TGTGCCACCAGTGATTTCGCCAATAACTATGGCTACACCTTC. As protein: CATSDFANNYGYTF.

The chain carries TRBV11-3 and TRBJ2-1; no clear D. The CDR3 runs 14 residues. Trimming removed 5 bases from V and 6 bases from J, with 14 bases in between. Germline V CDR1 and CDR2: SGHNT, YENEEA. The CDR3 DNA reads as TGTGCCAGCAGCCTCCCGGGTCGGAGCAATGAGCAGTTCTTC. Translated: CASSLPGRSNEQFF.

V is TRBV5-6 and J is TRBJ1-6; 8 positions match TRBD1. The CDR3 runs to 16 residues. Germline trimming cut 2 bases from V and 10 bases from J; bases unmatched to any gene: 11. CDR1 is SGHDT and CDR2 is YYEEEE in the germline V gene. The CDR3 spells CASSFPGQAGGSPLHF. The CDR3 DNA is TGTGCCAGCAGCTTTCCGGGACAGGCAGGCGGATCACCCCTCCACTTT.

This clonotype was recorded at least ten times. The chain uses TRBV6-2 or TRBV6-3 and TRBJ1-5; D unclear. V was cut by 7 bases and J by 2 bases, with 15 bases left in between. This CDR3 contains 15 residues. Germline V gene lookup returns CDR1 MNHEY and CDR2 SVGEGT. The CDR3, as DNA: TGTGCCAGCAAGCAGGACGGGCTCGGCAATCAGCCCCAGCATTTT. Translation gives CASKQDGLGNQPQHF.

This clonotype has ten or more counts. The chain employs TRBV10-1 and TRBJ2-5, with 8 bases aligning to TRBD1. Trimming removed 4 bases from V and 5 bases from J; junction bases left unmatched: 6. The germline CDR1 and CDR2 sequences are WNHNN and SYGVQD (reference sequence). CDR3 length: 14 residues. The CDR3 loop is CASSATRDRETQYF. CDR3 in DNA: TGCGCCAGCAGTGCGACCCGGGACAGGGAGACCCAGTACTTC.